These 28 T cell receptor beta chains came from one sample sequenced in a study of blood T cell repertoires in COVID-19. The table came from immunoSEQ multiplex PCR; TCRdb's copy has only in-frame clones and leaves some out. The repertoire holds some 200,000 clones, roughly 87% seen once, with approximately 2.1% in the top ten. The sequenced material came from PBMCs or T cells enriched from blood (not recorded which). The receptors stem from a woman younger than 45 who had recovered from COVID-19.

V gene TRBV18 combines with J gene TRBJ1-2, with a tentative D call TRBD1 (5 bases). Germline V gives CDR1 KGHSH, CDR2 LQKENI. V lost 7 bases and J lost 6, with 18 bases in between. The CDR3 contains 14 residues. The CDR3 DNA sequence: TGTGCCAGCTTCACCATTCAGGGCTCTGATGGCTACACCTTC. The encoded protein is CASFTIQGSDGYTF.

This clone was seen a single time. The rearrangement links TRBV9 to TRBJ1-1, with TRBD1 matching over 7 bases. The CDR3 spans 15 residues. Trimming at V came to 3 bases and at J to 2 bases, leaving 7 bases not matched to a gene. CDR1 is SGDLS, CDR2 YYNGEE, per germline. CDR3 sequence reads: CASSGGDRANTEAFF. The CDR3 region has the DNA TGTGCCAGCAGCGGGGGGGACAGAGCAAACACTGAAGCTTTCTTT. The variable domain in full, with the rest retrieved from reference TRBV9 and TRBJ1-1, is DSGVTQTPKHLITATGQRVTLRCSPRSGDLSVYWYQQSLDQGLQFLIQYYNGEERAKGNILERFSAQQFPDLHSELNLSSLELGDSALYFCASSGGDRANTEAFFGQGTRLTVV.

The V call is TRBV15, the J call TRBJ2-5, with TRBD2 identical over 11 bases. The CDR3 contains 15 residues. The V segment lost 2 bases and the J segment 4 bases; nucleotides outside the gene matches: 3. Germline CDR1 LNHNV, CDR2 YYDKDF (reference sequence). DNA for the CDR3: TGTGCCACCAGCAGAACTGGACTAGCGGGAGAGACCCAGTACTTC. It yields the protein CATSRTGLAGETQYF.

This chain's CDR3 is CASSLVGQGDYGYTF. CDR3 in DNA: TGTGCCAGCAGCTTAGTGGGACAGGGGGACTATGGCTACACCTTC. This chain uses TRBV7-2 with TRBJ1-2; 11 bases line up with TRBD1. CDR3 length equals 15 residues. V lost 1 base to trimming and J lost 3 bases; unmatched junction nucleotides: 1. The germline CDR1 and CDR2 sequences are SGHTA and FQGNSA.

The rearrangement uses TRBV7-3 and TRBJ2-2, with D perhaps matching TRBD2 (6 bases). With 2 bases removed from V and 4 bases from J, the gap between germline ends came to 14 bases. Germline V lookup: CDR1 SGHTA, CDR2 FQGTGA. CDR3 length equals 16 residues. The CDR3 region has the DNA TGTGCCAGCAGCTTATCCCCGGGACTGCGCACCGGGGAGCTGTTTTTT. Amino acid sequence: CASSLSPGLRTGELFF.

This chain connects TRBV28 to TRBJ1-4; D unresolved. V lost 5 bases, J lost 0 bases, and 7 bases lay in between. From germline, CDR1 is MDHEN and CDR2 SYDVKM. CDR3 length: 14 amino acids. The CDR3 DNA follows: TGTGCCAGCAGTAAGGGAGCAACTAATGAAAAACTGTTTTTT. It is translated as CASSKGATNEKLFF.

This chain uses TRBV13 with TRBJ1-1, with 9 nucleotides matching TRBD1. J lost 2 bases, V lost 5 bases, and 12 bases had no gene match. Germline V lookup: CDR1 PRHDT, CDR2 FYEKMQ (reference sequence). CDR3 length: 17 residues. DNA of the CDR3: TGTGCCAGCAGCCCCCTTGGGGACAGGGATCTTAACACTGAAGCTTTCTTT. It specifies CASSPLGDRDLNTEAFF.

V is TRBV5-4 and J is TRBJ1-4; the match to TRBD1 covers 8 bases. CDR3 length: 13 residues. Germline CDR1 and CDR2: SGHNT and YYREEE (reference sequence). V was pared by 4 bases and J by 8 bases, with 4 bases of the junction left unmatched. The CDR3 loop is CASSPRQGEKLFF. For the CDR3, the DNA is TGTGCCAGCAGCCCTAGACAGGGGGAAAAACTGTTTTTT.

V usage is TRBV5-5 and J usage is TRBJ1-6, with 7 bases aligning to TRBD1. CDR3 length: 15 amino acids. The germline V gene has CDR1 SGHKS and CDR2 YYEKEE (reference sequence). Unmatched junction bases numbered 5, after V lost 2 bases and J lost 6 bases. The CDR3, as DNA: TGTGCCAGCAGCTTATTGACAGGGTTTAATTCACCCCTCCACTTT. This codes for CASSLLTGFNSPLHF.

The chain recombines TRBV11-2 with TRBJ1-2; no definite D call. Germline loops: CDR1 SGHAT, CDR2 FQNNGV. V was clipped by 5 bases and J by 5 bases, with 15 bases between them. CDR3 length: 14 amino acids. CDR3 nucleotides: TGTGCCAGCAGCCCCCAGGCCACACCTTATGGCTACACCTTC. Amino acids: CASSPQATPYGYTF.

V gene TRBV6-5 combines with J gene TRBJ1-6; D ambiguous. Germline V gives CDR1 MNHEY, CDR2 SVGAGI. V gave up 7 bases and J gave up 5 bases, with 12 bases separating them. This CDR3 contains 14 residues. Here the CDR3 reads CASTETYNNSPLHF. The CDR3 region has the DNA TGTGCCAGCACGGAGACCTACAATAATTCACCCCTCCACTTT.

V and J are TRBV27 and TRBJ1-4, with 7 bases matching TRBD1. CDR3 length: 17 amino acids. The germline CDR1 and CDR2 sequences are MNHEY and SMNVEV (reference sequence). V was pared by 2 bases and J by 6 bases, with 12 bases of the junction left unmatched. The CDR3 loop reads CASSLKPPGTAHEKLFF. The DNA of the CDR3 is TGTGCCAGCAGTTTAAAACCTCCCGGGACAGCACATGAAAAACTGTTTTTT.

This rearrangement joins TRBV18 to TRBJ2-6; TRBD1 aligns across 7 bases. CDR1 is KGHSH and CDR2 is LQKENI in the germline V gene. This CDR3 has 18 amino acids. The J segment lost 4 bases and the V segment lost 2 bases, leaving 11 bases of the junction unmatched. The CDR3 region has the DNA TGTGCCAGCTCACCATTGGGACAGCCGGGATCCGGGGCCAACGTCCTGACTTTC. Protein product: CASSPLGQPGSGANVLTF.

In DNA, the CDR3 is TGTGCCAGCAGCCCGCGGACAGGAACTGAAGCTTTCTTT. This translates into CASSPRTGTEAFF. This chain connects TRBV4-2 to TRBJ1-1; 7 bases fit TRBD1. Per the germline V gene, CDR1 is LGHNA and CDR2 is YNFKEQ. The length of the CDR3 is 13 residues. The ends lost 4 bases at V and 5 bases at J; junction bases unmatched: 4.

The V gene is TRBV29-1, the J gene TRBJ2-1, with D possibly being TRBD2 (5 bases). Trimming took off 8 bases at V and 6 bases at J, with 14 bases between the two ends. This CDR3 is 12 amino acids long. CDR1 SQVTM and CDR2 ANQGSEA come from the germline V gene. CDR3: CSTLGLSNEQFF. The CDR3 bases are TGCAGCACACTAGGCCTCAGCAATGAGCAGTTCTTC.

This chain uses TRBV25-1 with TRBJ1-2; D perhaps matches TRBD1 (6 bases). Between the trimmed V and J ends, which lost 8 bases and 0 bases, there was a span of 10 bases. This CDR3 spans 13 amino acids. CDR1 is MGHDK and CDR2 is SYGVNS in the germline V gene. This CDR3 reads CASWTETNYGYTF. CDR3 coding DNA: TGTGCCAGCTGGACAGAGACTAACTATGGCTACACCTTC.

The chain uses TRBV30 and TRBJ2-2; 8 nucleotides agree with TRBD1. The V and J ends lost 8 bases and 2 bases, in that order; junction bases with no gene match: 7. Germline V lookup: CDR1 GTSNPN, CDR2 SVGIG (reference sequence). This CDR3 spans 14 amino acids. This CDR3 is CALRTGINTGELFF. In nucleotides, the CDR3 is TGTGCCCTCCGGACAGGGATCAACACCGGGGAGCTGTTTTTT.

The V gene is TRBV18, the J gene TRBJ1-3, with 7 bases matching TRBD1. CDR1 and CDR2 from the germline V gene are KGHSH and LQKENI. There are 16 residues in the CDR3. V was pared by 6 bases and J by 0 bases, with 8 bases of the junction left unmatched. DNA of the CDR3: TGTGCCAGCTCGCGAGGGACAGAGAGCTCTGGAAACACCATATATTTT. Its translation: CASSRGTESSGNTIYF.

The V gene is TRBV19, the J gene TRBJ1-1; the D is unclear. This CDR3 spans 12 amino acids. V was shortened by 7 bases and J by 1 base, with 7 bases between the two germline ends. The germline CDR1 and CDR2 sequences are LNHDA and SQIVND (reference sequence). The CDR3: CASKTGNTEAFF. In nucleotides, the CDR3 is TGTGCCAGTAAAACGGGGAACACTGAAGCTTTCTTT.

This clone has just one count. The V call is TRBV30, the J call TRBJ1-5, with a possible D match to TRBD1 (5 bases). Germline-derived CDR1 and CDR2 are GTSNPN and SVGIG (reference sequence). The CDR3 loop spans 15 amino acids. V was cut by 5 bases and J by 5 bases, with 19 bases left in between. The CDR3 DNA reads as TGTGCCTGGGCCCGCTCAGGGATGTCGCATCAGCCCCAGCATTTT. Translating gives CAWARSGMSHQPQHF.

This sequence joins TRBV27 and TRBJ2-7, with D possibly matching TRBD1 (6 bases). The CDR3 length is 15 residues. Per germline, CDR1 MNHEY and CDR2 SMNVEV (reference sequence). V was pared by 4 bases and J by 1 base, with 14 bases between. The CDR3 reads CASSSQQGRSYEQYF. The CDR3 coding sequence is TGTGCCAGCAGTTCCCAACAGGGAAGGTCCTACGAGCAGTACTTC.

The chain has TRBV6-5 and TRBJ1-2; 7 nucleotides match TRBD1. Germline V gives CDR1 MNHEY, CDR2 SVGAGI. The CDR3 loop spans 16 amino acids. V trimming: 2 bases; J trimming: 11 bases; junction bases outside the gene matches: 17. The CDR3 DNA is TGTGCCAGCAGTTACGGGGTTTTACAAGGGGGCGCAGGGTACACCTTC. Protein: CASSYGVLQGGAGYTF.

This chain links TRBV7-3 with TRBJ1-2; a possible D gene is TRBD1 (6 bases). The CDR3 has 13 amino acids. The germline V gene encodes CDR1 SGHTA and CDR2 FQGTGA. V was cut by 5 bases and J by 5 bases, with 12 bases left in between. The CDR3 region is CASSIQGGYGYTF. In DNA, the CDR3 is TGTGCCAGCAGCATACAGGGTGGATATGGCTACACCTTC.

The chain recombines TRBV7-2 with TRBJ1-1; D is unresolved. CDR1 is SGHTA and CDR2 is FQGNSA in the germline V gene. CDR3 length: 12 amino acids. V shed 3 bases and J shed 1 base, with 3 bases lying between them. This chain's CDR3 is CASSFRNTEAFF. In nucleotides, the CDR3 is TGTGCCAGCAGCTTTAGGAACACTGAAGCTTTCTTT.

Turning to this clone: Compared with germline, one end of the junction differs, possibly owing to a read error. The chain links TRBV7-7 to TRBJ2-3; perhaps TRBD2 as D (5 bases). The CDR3 length is 14 residues. Germline V gives CDR1 SSHAT, CDR2 FNYEAQ (reference sequence). The CDR3 loop is CASSLVDSGGTQYF. The CDR3 bases are TGTGCTAGCAGCTTAGTAGACTCGGGCGGGACGCAGTATTTT.

V and J are TRBV15 and TRBJ1-1; D not resolved. The CDR3 loop spans 13 amino acids. Deletions cut 6 bases from V and 4 bases from J, with 12 bases between. Per germline, CDR1 LNHNV and CDR2 YYDKDF (reference sequence). The CDR3 spells CATRRPGITEAFF. The CDR3 DNA is TGTGCCACCAGAAGACCGGGAATCACTGAAGCTTTCTTT.

A single count supports this clone. The genes are TRBV7-9 and TRBJ2-3; D possibly corresponds to TRBD1 (6 bases). In germline, CDR1 is SEHNR, CDR2 FQNEAQ (reference sequence). CDR3 size: 17 residues. The germline V and J ends were trimmed by 1 base and 5 bases, with 19 bases remaining between them. The CDR3: CASSLGQANRVRDTQYF. CDR3 nucleotide sequence: TGTGCCAGCAGCTTAGGACAAGCAAACAGGGTTCGAGATACGCAGTATTTT.

This chain connects TRBV3-1 (or the pseudogene TRBV3-2) to TRBJ2-2; 11 nucleotides match TRBD2. Germline trimming cut 8 bases from V and 7 bases from J; bases unmatched to any gene: 12. Germline V lookup: CDR1 LGHDT, CDR2 YNNKEL (reference sequence). The CDR3 length is 16 residues. CDR3 DNA: TGTGCCAGCTCAATGTTAGCGGGGGGGCCACGCGGGGAGCTGTTTTTT. Encoded protein: CASSMLAGGPRGELFF.